This entry concerns a single T cell receptor (beta chain). This sample is drawn from a study of blood T cell repertoires in COVID-19. Assay: immunoSEQ multiplex PCR; the TCRdb copy retains only in-frame clones and omits some. The sample holds around 120,000 clones, approximately 83% seen once. This CDR3 spans 18 amino acids. This receptor was obtained from a man older than 75 with acute or convalescent COVID-19. Specimen: peripheral blood. This sequence joins TRBV21-1 and TRBJ2-1; the table assigns TRBD2, which was not confirmed against the DNA. TRBV21-1 is shown as a pseudogene. CDR3 sequence (DNA): TGTGCCAGCAGCATGGACGATAAAGGGAGCGGGGATTACAATGAGCAGTTCTTC. It codes for CASSMDDKGSGDYNEQFF.